These 20 T cell receptor beta chains were all obtained from the same sample, sequenced in a study of CD8 T cells in Susac syndrome. An input of roughly 0.5 to 1 ug of RNA was subjected to reverse transcription using random hexamers. TCRdb redid the calling of the immunoSEQ multiplex PCR reads with MiXCR, one entry per CDR3 protein. The data show about 190,000 distinct CDR3 sequences, with 90% to 95% seen just once and around 0.085% held by the top ten. What was sequenced was CD4+ T cells from PBMCs. The source of these receptors is a human donor with Susac syndrome.

The genes are TRBV5-1 and TRBJ2-1; D tentatively fits TRBD1 or TRBD2 (7 bases each). The V and J ends lost 4 bases and 6 bases respectively, with 20 bases between them. Per germline, CDR1 SGHRS and CDR2 YFSETQ. The CDR3 has 16 residues. Here the CDR3 DNA reads TGCGCCAGCAGCATACGACCAGGGGGGGAGGCCAATGAGCAGTTCTTC. This sequence encodes CASSIRPGGEANEQFF. Full variable domain (remainder filled in from reference TRBV5-1 and TRBJ2-1): KAGVTQTPRYLIKTRGQQVTLSCSPISGHRSVSWYQQTPGQGLQFLFEYFSETQRNKGNFPGRFSGRQFSNSRSEMNVSTLELGDSALYLCASSIRPGGEANEQFFGPGTRLTVL.

The genes are TRBV12-3 or TRBV12-4 and TRBJ1-1, with D tentatively TRBD1 (5 bases). Between the trimmed V and J ends, which lost 1 base and 4 bases, there was a span of 10 bases. The CDR3 covers 14 residues. This CDR3 reads CASSLELGGTEAFF. CDR3 bases: TGTGCCAGCAGTTTAGAGTTGGGGGGCACTGAAGCTTTCTTT.

The sample holds one count of this clonotype. The chain couples TRBV19 to TRBJ1-1; D is undetermined. This CDR3 is built from 13 residues. V gave up 5 bases and J gave up 0 bases, with 7 bases separating them. The germline V gene encodes CDR1 LNHDA and CDR2 SQIVND (reference sequence). The CDR3, as DNA: TGTGCCAGTAGTTCCACCATGAACACTGAAGCTTTCTTT. Protein product: CASSSTMNTEAFF.

V is TRBV29-1 and J is TRBJ1-2, with D possibly being TRBD1 (5 bases). This CDR3 region has 14 residues. Per the germline V gene, CDR1 is SQVTM and CDR2 is ANQGSEA. V was pared by 6 bases and J by 1 base, with 15 bases between. CDR3 protein: CSVGRVESNYGYTF. For the CDR3, the DNA is TGCAGCGTCGGCAGGGTCGAGAGTAACTATGGCTACACCTTC.

CDR3 sequence: CAIWTSGRAYNEQFF. In DNA, the CDR3 is TGTGCCATATGGACTAGCGGGAGGGCCTACAATGAGCAGTTCTTC. The J gene is TRBJ2-1, the V gene TRBV2, with 15 bases identical to TRBD2. The trim removed 10 bases at V and 2 bases at J, leaving 3 bases unmatched. CDR1 and CDR2 from the germline V gene are SNHLY and FYNNEI. This CDR3 is built from 15 residues. The full variable domain, its missing parts supplied by reference TRBV2 and TRBJ2-1, is EPEVTQTPSHQVTQMGQEVILRCVPISNHLYFYWYRQILGQKVEFLVSFYNNEISEKSEIFDDQFSVERPDGSNFTLKIRSTKLEDSAMYFCAIWTSGRAYNEQFFGPGTRLTVL.

The V call is TRBV18, the J call TRBJ2-1; D possibly corresponds to TRBD1 (5 bases). The CDR3 totals 14 residues. Deletions cut 2 bases from V and 9 bases from J, with 14 bases between. Germline CDR1 is KGHSH and CDR2 is LQKENI. The CDR3 sequence is CASSPRTQDGEQFF. The CDR3 nucleotides are TGTGCCAGCTCACCAAGGACACAGGACGGTGAGCAGTTCTTC.

The chain employs TRBV30 and TRBJ1-2; D is ambiguous. The germline V and J ends were trimmed by 1 base and 3 bases, with 9 bases remaining between them. Germline V gene data show CDR1 as GTSNPN and CDR2 as SVGIG (reference sequence). The CDR3 is 13 amino acids. CDR3 in amino acids: CAWSEGVHYGYTF. CDR3 DNA: TGTGCCTGGAGTGAAGGAGTTCACTATGGCTACACCTTC.

The chain joins TRBV10-1 to TRBJ2-1; 7 bases fit TRBD1. Germline assignment: CDR1 WNHNN and CDR2 SYGVQD (reference sequence). J gave up 6 bases and V 3 bases, and 8 bases lay outside the gene matches. The CDR3 is 15 amino acids. CDR3 protein: CASSDIGGSVNEQFF. The CDR3 coding sequence is TGCGCCAGCAGTGATATAGGGGGCTCGGTCAATGAGCAGTTCTTC.

This chain links TRBV2 with TRBJ2-2; D is perhaps TRBD1 (6 bases). The CDR3 covers 14 residues. CDR1 and CDR2 from the germline V gene are SNHLY and FYNNEI. With 6 bases removed from V and 5 bases from J, the gap between germline ends came to 13 bases. As DNA, the CDR3 is TGTGCCAGCAGACCGCAGGGGTCTACCGGGGAGCTGTTTTTT. Amino acid sequence: CASRPQGSTGELFF. Together with reference TRBV2 and TRBJ2-2, the CDR3 gives the full variable domain: EPEVTQTPSHQVTQMGQEVILRCVPISNHLYFYWYRQILGQKVEFLVSFYNNEISEKSEIFDDQFSVERPDGSNFTLKIRSTKLEDSAMYFCASRPQGSTGELFFGEGSRLTVL.

This clonotype was observed once. The chain links TRBV2 to TRBJ1-2; D is ambiguous. CDR3 length: 13 amino acids. V was clipped by 1 base and J by 4 bases, with 7 bases between them. In germline, CDR1 is SNHLY, CDR2 FYNNEI. The CDR3 here is CASSEGSGYGYTF. CDR3 bases: TGTGCCAGCAGTGAAGGATCAGGCTATGGCTACACCTTC.

This rearrangement joins TRBV12-3 or TRBV12-4 to TRBJ1-1; TRBD1 is a possible D gene (6 bases). The ends were cut back, 9 bases at V and 11 bases at J, with 13 bases in the middle. This CDR3 region has 10 residues. This CDR3 is CASQNRVAFF. In DNA form, the CDR3 reads TGTGCCAGTCAAAACAGGGTGGCTTTCTTT.

V usage is TRBV5-1 and J usage is TRBJ1-4; D is ambiguous. Germline V gives CDR1 SGHRS, CDR2 YFSETQ. V was cut by 1 base and J by 8 bases, with 15 bases left in between. The CDR3 consists of 15 residues. The CDR3 nucleotides read TGCGCCAGCAGCTTGAGGGCAGGCCCAGAGGAAAAACTGTTTTTT. As protein: CASSLRAGPEEKLFF.

This chain joins TRBV19 and TRBJ1-6; D gene uncertain. CDR1 is LNHDA, CDR2 SQIVND, per germline (reference sequence). Trimming took 4 bases from V and 13 from J, leaving 20 bases between them. The CDR3 sequence is 15 residues long. The DNA of the CDR3 is TGTGCCAGTAGTAGGCAAGGAGGTACTCTTTCGCCCCTCCACTTT. Translating gives CASSRQGGTLSPLHF.

CDR3 region: CASSPTGADTQYF. The DNA of the CDR3 is TGTGCCAGCAGCCCCACCGGGGCAGATACGCAGTATTTT. The chain employs TRBV7-3 and TRBJ2-3; D is perhaps TRBD2 (5 bases). The CDR3 loop spans 13 amino acids. The germline gives CDR1 SGHTA, CDR2 FQGTGA. V dropped 5 bases and J dropped 4 bases, with 10 bases sitting between them.

DNA of the CDR3: TGCAGTGCCCTGGACTACAATCAGCCCCAGCATTTT. Protein product: CSALDYNQPQHF. The V and J genes are TRBV20-1 and TRBJ1-5; no reliable D call. Between the trimmed V and J ends, which lost 6 bases and 3 bases, there was a span of 9 bases. Germline CDR1 DFQATT, CDR2 SNEGSKA (reference sequence). The CDR3 runs 12 residues.

The chain joins TRBV10-3 to TRBJ2-1, with 12 bases matching TRBD2. CDR1 is ENHRY and CDR2 is SYGVKD in the germline V gene. After removal of 10 bases from V and 16 bases from J, the junction contained 14 bases not matched to a gene. The length of the CDR3 is 13 residues. In nucleotides, the CDR3 is TGTGCCACCAGCCTAGCGGGAGGGCCGGGACCCTTCTTC. This gives the protein CATSLAGGPGPFF.

The V gene is TRBV10-3, the J gene TRBJ2-7; D may correspond to TRBD1 or TRBD2 (6 bases each). This CDR3 spans 14 amino acids. CDR1 is ENHRY and CDR2 is SYGVKD in the germline V gene. The V and J ends lost 10 bases and 1 base respectively, with 17 bases between them. The CDR3 loop is CATGTGAESYEQYF. The DNA for the CDR3 is TGTGCCACCGGGACGGGGGCGGAATCCTACGAGCAGTACTTC.

In this sample, this clonotype turned up once. The chain combines TRBV5-1 with TRBJ2-7; D is possibly TRBD2 (5 bases). Trimming stripped 2 bases from V and 2 bases from J, with 11 bases between. In germline, CDR1 is SGHRS, CDR2 YFSETQ. The CDR3 has 14 amino acids. CDR3 amino acids: CASSLTGSPYEQYF. Here the CDR3 DNA reads TGCGCCAGCAGCTTAACGGGATCCCCCTACGAGCAGTACTTC. The full variable domain, its missing parts supplied by reference TRBV5-1 and TRBJ2-7, is KAGVTQTPRYLIKTRGQQVTLSCSPISGHRSVSWYQQTPGQGLQFLFEYFSETQRNKGNFPGRFSGRQFSNSRSEMNVSTLELGDSALYLCASSLTGSPYEQYFGPGTRLTVT.

The chain couples TRBV6-6 to TRBJ2-7, with a possible D match to TRBD1 (6 bases). The CDR3 totals 15 residues. Between the trimmed V and J ends, which lost 2 bases and 3 bases, there was a span of 14 bases. Germline assignment: CDR1 MNHNY and CDR2 SVGAGI (reference sequence). The DNA for the CDR3 is TGTGCCAGCAGTTACAAGGCAGGGGTAGGCTACGAGCAGTACTTC. It is translated as CASSYKAGVGYEQYF.

This clonotype was recorded once. This chain connects TRBV27 to TRBJ2-3; possible D gene TRBD1, 6 bases. V was trimmed by 6 bases and J by 3 bases, leaving 25 bases between them. Germline CDR1 and CDR2: MNHEY and SMNVEV (reference sequence). This CDR3 contains 18 residues. The CDR3 DNA reads as TGTGCCAGCAGACAACGGAATCTCAGGACAGTGAAAACAGATACGCAGTATTTT. Amino acids: CASRQRNLRTVKTDTQYF.